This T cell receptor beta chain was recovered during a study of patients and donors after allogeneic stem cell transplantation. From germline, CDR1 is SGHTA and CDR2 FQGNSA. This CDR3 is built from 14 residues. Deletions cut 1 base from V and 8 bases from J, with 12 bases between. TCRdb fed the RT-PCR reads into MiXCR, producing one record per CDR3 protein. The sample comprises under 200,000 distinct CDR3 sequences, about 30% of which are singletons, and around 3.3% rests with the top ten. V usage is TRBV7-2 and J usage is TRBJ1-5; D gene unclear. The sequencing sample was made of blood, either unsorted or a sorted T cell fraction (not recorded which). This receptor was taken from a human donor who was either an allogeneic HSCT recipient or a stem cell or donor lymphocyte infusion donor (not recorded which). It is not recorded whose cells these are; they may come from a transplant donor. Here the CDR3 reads CASSLGVRGEPQHF. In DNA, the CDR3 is TGTGCCAGCAGCTTAGGGGTACGCGGGGAGCCCCAGCATTTT.